A single sample is the source of the 25 T cell receptor beta chains below, sequenced in a study of PD-L1 blockade in urothelial cancer. This table comes from immunoSEQ multiplex PCR, and its TCRdb copy is limited to in-frame clones, with some not included. The table lists 38,000 or so clones, about 88% of them singletons, with 2.6% in the top ten. Time point: peripheral blood 6 weeks after treatment start. The source material was PBMCs, sampled around atezolizumab (anti-PD-L1) treatment. These TCRs come from a man in his 70s with urothelial cancer.

This chain connects TRBV18 to TRBJ1-2, with 8 nucleotides matching TRBD1. J lost 3 bases, V lost 3 bases, and 6 bases had no gene match. This CDR3 has 15 amino acids. The germline V gene encodes CDR1 KGHSH and CDR2 LQKENI. Here the CDR3 DNA reads TGTGCCAGCTCACCGACAACAGGGGGTGACTATGGCTACACCTTC. Its protein product is CASSPTTGGDYGYTF.

This sequence joins TRBV5-1 and TRBJ2-4; 8 bases map to TRBD1. CDR1 SGHRS and CDR2 YFSETQ come from the germline V gene. The CDR3 contains 16 residues. V was pared by 3 bases and J by 3 bases, with 8 bases of the junction left unmatched. The CDR3 here is CASSSTGGAVKNIQYF. The CDR3 DNA reads TGCGCCAGCAGCTCAACAGGGGGTGCCGTCAAAAACATTCAGTACTTC.

The V and J genes are TRBV6-1 and TRBJ1-2; 10 bases line up with TRBD1. The CDR3 has 14 residues. CDR1 is MNHNS, CDR2 SASEGT, per germline. V gave up 4 bases and J gave up 4 bases; unmatched junction bases: 3. The chain's CDR3 is CASSGRDRGYGYTF. CDR3 DNA sequence: TGTGCCAGCAGTGGGCGGGACAGGGGCTATGGCTACACCTTC.

The chain recombines TRBV4-2 with TRBJ2-1, with 10 bases identical to TRBD2. This CDR3 has 16 amino acids. Germline loops: CDR1 LGHNA, CDR2 YNFKEQ. Trimming at V came to 5 bases and at J to 3 bases, leaving 7 bases not matched to a gene. The CDR3 loop reads CASSSTLAGGYNEQFF. DNA for the CDR3: TGTGCCAGCAGCTCGACGTTAGCGGGAGGCTACAATGAGCAGTTCTTC.

The DNA of the CDR3 is TGTGCCAGTAGTATCGGACAGGGAGGTTATAGAAAGTTCTTC. It yields the protein CASSIGQGGYRKFF. The chain combines TRBV19 with TRBJ2-1; 8 bases map to TRBD1. The germline CDR1 and CDR2 sequences are LNHDA and SQIVND (reference sequence). The CDR3 totals 14 residues. J gave up 14 bases and V 3 bases, and 12 bases lay outside the gene matches.

This clone was detected a few times. CDR3 DNA: TGTGCCAGCATGTACTTAGGGGGTGGAGATCAGCCCCAGCATTTT. Residues: CASMYLGGGDQPQHF. J is TRBJ1-5 and V is TRBV27; D possibly corresponds to TRBD1 (6 bases). CDR1 is MNHEY and CDR2 is SMNVEV in the germline V gene (reference sequence). The CDR3 is 15 amino acids. The germline V and J ends were trimmed by 7 bases and 5 bases, with 18 bases remaining between them.

The chain uses TRBV28 and TRBJ1-5, with 8 bases matching TRBD1. Germline V gene data show CDR1 as MDHEN and CDR2 as SYDVKM. The V and J ends lost 5 bases and 1 base, in that order; junction bases with no gene match: 7. The CDR3 covers 16 residues. The CDR3 region is CASSPRTGRSNQPQHF. In nucleotides, the CDR3 is TGTGCCAGCAGTCCCCGGACAGGGAGAAGCAATCAGCCCCAGCATTTT.

This clone was counted between two and nine times. The CDR3 is CATSRAGQGYEQYF. CDR3 bases: TGTGCCACCAGCAGAGCCGGACAGGGCTACGAGCAGTACTTC. This chain uses TRBV15 with TRBJ2-7; 8 bases align to TRBD1. The CDR3 is made up of 14 amino acids. The V and J ends lost 1 base and 3 bases, in that order; junction bases with no gene match: 2. Germline lookup yields CDR1 LNHNV and CDR2 YYDKDF (reference sequence).

Of note for this clone: The junction departs from germline at one end; a sequencing error may be responsible. The J gene is TRBJ1-4, the V gene TRBV7-7; perhaps TRBD1 as D (5 bases). This CDR3 contains 18 residues. Germline V CDR1 and CDR2: SSHAT, FNYEAQ (reference sequence). The CDR3 loop reads CASSLGPRGSGTNEKLFF. The CDR3 DNA reads TGTGCTAGCAGCTTAGGACCAAGGGGAAGTGGAACTAATGAAAAACTGTTTTTT.

The gene calls are TRBV19 and TRBJ2-3, with TRBD2 matching 11 bases. The CDR3 runs to 13 residues. The V segment lost 9 bases and the J segment 5 bases; nucleotides outside the gene matches: 4. Looked up from germline, CDR1 is LNHDA and CDR2 is SQIVND (reference sequence). The CDR3, as DNA: TGTGCCAGCGGAGGACTAGCGGGAGATACGCAGTATTTT. Translation: CASGGLAGDTQYF.

This clone has a handful of counts. V gene TRBV6-6 combines with J gene TRBJ1-2, with D possibly matching TRBD1 (5 bases). The CDR3 sequence is 14 residues long. V was trimmed by 11 bases and J by 3 bases, leaving 19 bases between them. CDR1 is MNHNY, CDR2 SVGAGI, per germline (reference sequence). The CDR3 DNA sequence: TGTGCCGGGGGGTCATCGTTCCTAGACTATGGCTACACCTTC. It codes for CAGGSSFLDYGYTF.

The gene calls are TRBV4-2 and TRBJ2-3; 7 positions match TRBD2. From germline, CDR1 is LGHNA and CDR2 YNFKEQ. Trimming removed 0 bases from V and 5 bases from J; junction bases left unmatched: 5. The CDR3 extends over 15 amino acids. The CDR3 coding sequence is TGTGCCAGCAGCCAAGAGGTTGGCGGGGGAGATACGCAGTATTTT. Translated: CASSQEVGGGDTQYF.

The rearrangement joins TRBV5-1 to TRBJ1-1; 7 nucleotides line up with TRBD1. Germline trimming cut 3 bases from V and 0 bases from J; bases unmatched to any gene: 5. Germline V lookup: CDR1 SGHRS, CDR2 YFSETQ. This CDR3 spans 15 amino acids. The DNA of the CDR3 is TGCGCCAGCAGCTCAGGGACAGCCTTGAACACTGAAGCTTTCTTT. Translation: CASSSGTALNTEAFF. Based on the CDR3 plus reference TRBV5-1 and TRBJ1-1, the full variable domain is KAGVTQTPRYLIKTRGQQVTLSCSPISGHRSVSWYQQTPGQGLQFLFEYFSETQRNKGNFPGRFSGRQFSNSRSEMNVSTLELGDSALYLCASSSGTALNTEAFFGQGTRLTVV.

The chain joins TRBV2 to TRBJ2-1; 10 bases fit TRBD2. Unmatched junction bases numbered 4, after V lost 4 bases and J lost 7 bases. The CDR3 length is 14 residues. Germline CDR1 is SNHLY and CDR2 is FYNNEI. The DNA of the CDR3 is TGTGCCAGCAGTGGGGGGACTAGCGCTAATGAGCAGTTCTTC. It codes for CASSGGTSANEQFF.

The V gene is TRBV5-1, the J gene TRBJ2-2; D possibly corresponds to TRBD1 (5 bases). The V gene lost 4 bases and the J gene lost 2 bases, with 9 bases spanning the gap. From germline, CDR1 is SGHRS and CDR2 YFSETQ. The CDR3 totals 14 residues. The CDR3 DNA follows: TGCGCCAGCAGCCCCGGACAAAACACCGGGGAGCTGTTTTTT. It translates to CASSPGQNTGELFF.

This chain joins TRBV4-1 and TRBJ2-1; 11 nucleotides agree with TRBD1. CDR1 and CDR2 from the germline V gene are MGHRA and YSYEKL. The CDR3 loop spans 15 amino acids. V was pared by 6 bases and J by 4 bases, with 5 bases of the junction left unmatched. CDR3 in amino acids: CASSSGQGDYNEQFF. The DNA of the CDR3 is TGCGCCAGCAGTTCGGGACAGGGGGATTACAATGAGCAGTTCTTC.

This clone came up a few times. The chain employs TRBV5-1 and TRBJ2-3; a weak D match, TRBD1 (5 bases). From germline, CDR1 is SGHRS and CDR2 YFSETQ. The CDR3 runs to 15 residues. Trimming left V 0 bases short and J 1 base short, with 9 bases between. DNA of the CDR3: TGCGCCAGCAGCTTGGGGGGCCCCGGCACAGATACGCAGTATTTT. This translates into CASSLGGPGTDTQYF. Drawing the rest from reference TRBV5-1 and TRBJ2-3, the complete variable domain is KAGVTQTPRYLIKTRGQQVTLSCSPISGHRSVSWYQQTPGQGLQFLFEYFSETQRNKGNFPGRFSGRQFSNSRSEMNVSTLELGDSALYLCASSLGGPGTDTQYFGPGTRLTVL.

The chain joins TRBV7-3 to TRBJ2-7, with D maybe TRBD2 (6 bases). The germline V gene has CDR1 SGHTA and CDR2 FQGTGA. The V end was cut by 4 bases, the J end by 2 bases, with 15 bases between. The CDR3 runs to 15 residues. The CDR3 nucleotides are TGTGCCAGCAGCTCCGCGCCTAGCGCCACCTACGAGCAGTACTTC. Its protein product is CASSSAPSATYEQYF.

V is TRBV7-9 and J is TRBJ2-1; D is unclear. The V gene lost 10 bases and the J gene lost 10 bases, with 14 bases spanning the gap. Germline V lookup: CDR1 SEHNR, CDR2 FQNEAQ (reference sequence). The CDR3 is made up of 11 amino acids. The CDR3 sequence: CATPVLTEQFF. CDR3 DNA: TGTGCCACCCCGGTCTTAACGGAGCAGTTCTTC. The full variable domain, rest sourced from reference TRBV7-9 and TRBJ2-1, is DTGVSQNPRHKITKRGQNVTFRCDPISEHNRLYWYRQTLGQGPEFLTYFQNEAQLEKSRLLSDRFSAERPKGSFSTLEIQRTEQGDSAMYLCATPVLTEQFFGPGTRLTVL.

V and J are TRBV27 and TRBJ2-7, with 12 bases identical to TRBD2. The CDR3 is made up of 18 amino acids. The V gene end was trimmed by 0 bases and the J gene end by 2 bases; junction bases not matched to a gene: 8. From germline, CDR1 is MNHEY and CDR2 SMNVEV (reference sequence). CDR3 in DNA: TGTGCCAGCAGTTTATCGTTCCCGAGGACTAGCGGGACCTACGAGCAGTACTTC. This sequence encodes CASSLSFPRTSGTYEQYF.

J is TRBJ2-2 and V is TRBV10-3; no firm D call. V was cut by 3 bases and J by 2 bases, with 10 bases left in between. Germline V lookup: CDR1 ENHRY, CDR2 SYGVKD. This CDR3 has 15 amino acids. CDR3 sequence (DNA): TGTGCCATCAGTGATTCCCAGGTTAACACCGGGGAGCTGTTTTTT. Its translation is CAISDSQVNTGELFF.

The chain joins TRBV5-1 to TRBJ1-6; no clear D. Germline V gene sequence: CDR1 SGHRS, CDR2 YFSETQ. CDR3 length: 14 amino acids. V was pared by 0 bases and J by 6 bases, with 7 bases between. CDR3 sequence (DNA): TGCGCCAGCAGCTTGGTTACGGGTAATTCACCCCTCCACTTT. Translating gives CASSLVTGNSPLHF.

The chain recombines TRBV7-3 with TRBJ1-1; TRBD1 is a possible D gene (6 bases). Germline V gene lookup returns CDR1 SGHTA and CDR2 FQGTGA. CDR3 length equals 16 residues. Trimming shortened V by 3 bases and J by 0 bases, and 14 bases separated the two germline ends. CDR3: CASSFPRTAMNTEAFF. CDR3 bases: TGTGCCAGCAGCTTTCCTCGGACAGCAATGAACACTGAAGCTTTCTTT.

V is TRBV15 and J is TRBJ1-1, with TRBD1 as a possible D gene (5 bases). Trimming stripped 1 base from V and 3 bases from J, with 9 bases between. Germline V CDR1 and CDR2: LNHNV, YYDKDF (reference sequence). The CDR3 is 14 amino acids. The DNA for the CDR3 is TGTGCCACCAGCAGAGGGGGAGGGGACACTGAAGCTTTCTTT. It encodes CATSRGGGDTEAFF.

CDR3 DNA sequence: TGTGCCAGCGGCCGACAGTCAGTTAATTCACCCCTCCACTTT. Translating gives CASGRQSVNSPLHF. This sequence joins TRBV2 and TRBJ1-6, with TRBD1 as a possible D gene (5 bases). In germline, CDR1 is SNHLY, CDR2 FYNNEI. The CDR3 is 14 residues long. V was cut by 8 bases and J by 6 bases, with 14 bases left in between.